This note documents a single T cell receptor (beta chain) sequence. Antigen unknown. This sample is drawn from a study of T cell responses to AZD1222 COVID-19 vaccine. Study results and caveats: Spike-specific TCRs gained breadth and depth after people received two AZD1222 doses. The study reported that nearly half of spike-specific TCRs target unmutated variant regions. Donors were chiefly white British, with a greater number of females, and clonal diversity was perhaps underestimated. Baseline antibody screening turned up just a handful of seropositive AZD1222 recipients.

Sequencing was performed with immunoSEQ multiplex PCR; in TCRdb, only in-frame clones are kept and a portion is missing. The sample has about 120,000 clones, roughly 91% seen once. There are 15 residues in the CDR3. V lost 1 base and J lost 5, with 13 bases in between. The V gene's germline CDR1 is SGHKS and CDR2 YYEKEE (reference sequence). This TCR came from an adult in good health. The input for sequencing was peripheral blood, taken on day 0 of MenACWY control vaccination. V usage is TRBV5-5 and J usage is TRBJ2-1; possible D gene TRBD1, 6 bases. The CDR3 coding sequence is TGTGCCAGCAGCTTGTTGCGGCAGGGGAACAATGAGCAGTTCTTC. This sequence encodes CASSLLRQGNNEQFF. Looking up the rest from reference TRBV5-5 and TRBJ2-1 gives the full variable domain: DAGVTQSPTHLIKTRGQQVTLRCSPISGHKSVSWYQQVLGQGPQFIFQYYEKEERGRGNFPDRFSARQFPNYSSELNVNALLLGDSALYLCASSLLRQGNNEQFFGPGTRLTVL.